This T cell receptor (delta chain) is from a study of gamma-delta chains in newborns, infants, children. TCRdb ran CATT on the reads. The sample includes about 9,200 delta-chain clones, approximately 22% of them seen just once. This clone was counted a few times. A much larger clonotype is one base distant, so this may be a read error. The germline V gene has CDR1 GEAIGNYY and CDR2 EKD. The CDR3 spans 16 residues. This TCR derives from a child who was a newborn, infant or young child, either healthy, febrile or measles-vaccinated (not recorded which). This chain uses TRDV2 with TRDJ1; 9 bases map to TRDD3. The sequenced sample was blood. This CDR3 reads CACDLLGDHYTYKLIF. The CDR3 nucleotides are TGTGCCTGTGACCTACTGGGGGACCATTACACCTATAAACTCATCTTT.